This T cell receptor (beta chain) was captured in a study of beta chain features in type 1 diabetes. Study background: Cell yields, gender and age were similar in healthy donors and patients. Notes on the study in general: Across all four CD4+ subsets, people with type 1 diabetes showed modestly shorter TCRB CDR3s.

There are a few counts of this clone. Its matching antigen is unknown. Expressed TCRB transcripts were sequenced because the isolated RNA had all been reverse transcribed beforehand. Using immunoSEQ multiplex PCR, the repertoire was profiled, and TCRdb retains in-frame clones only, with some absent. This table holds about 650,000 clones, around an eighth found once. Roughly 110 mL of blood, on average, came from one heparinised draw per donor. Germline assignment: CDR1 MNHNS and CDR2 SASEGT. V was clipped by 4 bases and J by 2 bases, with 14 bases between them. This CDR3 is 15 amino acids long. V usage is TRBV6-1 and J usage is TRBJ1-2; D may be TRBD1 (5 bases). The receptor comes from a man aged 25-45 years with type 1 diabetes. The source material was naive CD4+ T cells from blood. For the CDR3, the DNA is TGTGCCAGCAGTGTACTGGAGAGGGGCAACTATGGCTACACCTTC. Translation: CASSVLERGNYGYTF.